Listed below are T cell receptor beta chains from one sample, sequenced in a study of identical twins. TCRdb recomputed calls from the 5' RACE reads with MiXCR, one row per CDR3 protein. The data contain around 470,000 distinct CDR3 sequences, approximately 15% of them singletons. The same data also contributed to another study, on yellow fever vaccine responses in identical twins.

Sequenced material: CD4+ T cells sorted from blood. These receptor sequences come from a woman younger than 35 in good health. Both conserved end residues are part of each CDR3. Each record gives: clone size, D gene, V gene, CDR3 length, J gene, CDR3 protein, CDR3 DNA. D genes are given only for firm matches. The size of a clone is reported for some rows only, either as once, few or many, or as a class for expanded clones.

abundance: -; d_gene: -; v_gene: TRBV20-1; len: 17; j_gene: TRBJ2-3; CDR3aa: CSARDLVSRGAPDTQYF; CDR3nt: TGCAGTGCTAGAGATTTGGTGTCTAGGGGGGCCCCAGATACGCAGTATTTT
abundance: -; d_gene: -; v_gene: TRBV4-3; len: 14; j_gene: TRBJ2-1; CDR3aa: CASSQDGLGNEQFF; CDR3nt: TGCGCCAGCAGCCAAGACGGCCTCGGCAATGAGCAGTTCTTC
abundance: -; d_gene: -; v_gene: TRBV7-3; len: 16; j_gene: TRBJ2-2; CDR3aa: CASSLVGRANTGELFF; CDR3nt: TGTGCCAGCAGCTTAGTGGGAAGGGCGAACACCGGGGAGCTGTTTTTT
abundance: -; d_gene: -; v_gene: TRBV19; len: 15; j_gene: TRBJ2-7; CDR3aa: CASSVASRYSYEQYF; CDR3nt: TGTGCCAGTAGTGTGGCTAGCCGGTACTCCTACGAGCAGTACTTC
abundance: few; d_gene: TRBD1; v_gene: TRBV12-3/TRBV12-4; len: 17; j_gene: TRBJ2-6; CDR3aa: CASRRDRGFSGANVLTF; CDR3nt: TGTGCCAGCAGACGGGACAGGGGATTCTCTGGGGCCAACGTCCTGACTTTC
abundance: -; d_gene: -; v_gene: TRBV19; len: 13; j_gene: TRBJ1-1; CDR3aa: CASSVLGRTEAFF; CDR3nt: TGTGCCAGTTCGGTGTTGGGGCGCACTGAAGCTTTCTTT
abundance: -; d_gene: TRBD1; v_gene: TRBV3-1; len: 14; j_gene: TRBJ1-2; CDR3aa: CASSLQTGLGGYTF; CDR3nt: TGTGCCAGCAGCCTACAGACAGGGCTCGGTGGCTACACCTTC
abundance: -; d_gene: -; v_gene: TRBV4-2; len: 16; j_gene: TRBJ2-2; CDR3aa: CASSQEASANTGELFF; CDR3nt: TGTGCCAGCAGCCAAGAAGCTTCCGCGAACACCGGGGAGCTGTTTTTT
abundance: many; d_gene: -; v_gene: TRBV9; len: 12; j_gene: TRBJ1-2; CDR3aa: CASSEHFGGYTF; CDR3nt: TGTGCCAGCAGCGAACATTTTGGTGGCTACACCTTC
abundance: few; d_gene: TRBD1; v_gene: TRBV12-3/TRBV12-4; len: 17; j_gene: TRBJ1-5; CDR3aa: CASRSTGTGSFNQPQHF; CDR3nt: TGTGCCAGCAGATCCACCGGGACAGGGTCGTTCAATCAGCCCCAGCATTTT
abundance: few; d_gene: TRBD1; v_gene: TRBV28; len: 15; j_gene: TRBJ2-5; CDR3aa: CASSSATGGGETQYF; CDR3nt: TGTGCCAGCAGTTCCGCGACAGGGGGCGGGGAGACCCAGTACTTC
abundance: -; d_gene: TRBD2; v_gene: TRBV3-1; len: 12; j_gene: TRBJ2-3; CDR3aa: CASGRAGDTQYF; CDR3nt: TGTGCCAGCGGGAGGGCCGGGGATACGCAGTATTTT
abundance: few; d_gene: TRBD1; v_gene: TRBV28; len: 14; j_gene: TRBJ2-3; CDR3aa: CASSWTGGRYTQYF; CDR3nt: TGTGCCAGCAGTTGGACAGGGGGCCGATATACGCAGTATTTT
abundance: many; d_gene: -; v_gene: TRBV12-3/TRBV12-4; len: 12; j_gene: TRBJ1-4; CDR3aa: CASSLDLGKLFF; CDR3nt: TGTGCCAGCAGTTTAGATCTGGGAAAACTGTTTTTT
abundance: -; d_gene: -; v_gene: TRBV20-1; len: 14; j_gene: TRBJ2-1; CDR3aa: CSAMGFSSYNEQFF; CDR3nt: TGCAGTGCTATGGGGTTTTCCTCCTACAATGAGCAGTTCTTC
abundance: few; d_gene: -; v_gene: TRBV5-1; len: 14; j_gene: TRBJ2-3; CDR3aa: CASSLDLLTDTQYF; CDR3nt: TGCGCCAGCAGCTTGGACTTACTCACAGATACGCAGTATTTT
abundance: few; d_gene: -; v_gene: TRBV13; len: 14; j_gene: TRBJ1-1; CDR3aa: CASRIGLLNTEAFF; CDR3nt: TGTGCCAGCAGGATTGGACTCTTGAACACTGAAGCTTTCTTT
abundance: few; d_gene: TRBD2; v_gene: TRBV20-1; len: 16; j_gene: TRBJ2-3; CDR3aa: CSARKETSGTFDTQYF; CDR3nt: TGCAGTGCTAGAAAAGAGACTAGCGGGACCTTCGATACGCAGTATTTT
abundance: -; d_gene: -; v_gene: TRBV9; len: 16; j_gene: TRBJ2-2; CDR3aa: CASSVEKLTGSGELFF; CDR3nt: TGTGCCAGCAGCGTAGAGAAGTTAACGGGGTCCGGGGAGCTGTTTTTT
abundance: -; d_gene: -; v_gene: TRBV28; len: 19; j_gene: TRBJ2-2; CDR3aa: CASSFSGPAPSGLSGELFF; CDR3nt: TGTGCCAGCAGTTTTTCCGGGCCAGCTCCGTCAGGCCTTTCCGGGGAGCTGTTTTTT
abundance: many; d_gene: -; v_gene: TRBV5-1; len: 12; j_gene: TRBJ1-2; CDR3aa: CASSANDYGYTF; CDR3nt: TGCGCCAGCAGCGCAAATGACTATGGCTACACCTTC
abundance: few; d_gene: -; v_gene: TRBV14; len: 18; j_gene: TRBJ1-1; CDR3aa: CASSQVGAAGEFNTEAFF; CDR3nt: TGTGCCAGCAGCCAAGTAGGGGCGGCAGGGGAGTTTAACACTGAAGCTTTCTTT
abundance: many; d_gene: -; v_gene: TRBV7-9; len: 12; j_gene: TRBJ1-4; CDR3aa: CASGQVNEKLFF; CDR3nt: TGTGCCAGCGGGCAGGTGAATGAAAAACTGTTTTTT
abundance: -; d_gene: -; v_gene: TRBV2; len: 16; j_gene: TRBJ2-1; CDR3aa: CASSETGTLTYNEQFF; CDR3nt: TGTGCCAGCAGTGAAACCGGGACACTTACCTACAATGAGCAGTTCTTC
abundance: -; d_gene: -; v_gene: TRBV6-5; len: 15; j_gene: TRBJ2-2; CDR3aa: CASSYRSPNTGELFF; CDR3nt: TGTGCCAGCAGTTACCGTTCCCCAAACACCGGGGAGCTGTTTTTT
abundance: -; d_gene: TRBD2; v_gene: TRBV6-5; len: 17; j_gene: TRBJ2-3; CDR3aa: CASSYSGLAGYTDTQYF; CDR3nt: TGTGCCAGCAGTTACTCCGGACTAGCGGGGTACACAGATACGCAGTATTTT
abundance: -; d_gene: -; v_gene: TRBV3-1; len: 16; j_gene: TRBJ2-1; CDR3aa: CASSRLSGGTYNEQFF; CDR3nt: TGTGCCAGCAGCCGCCTCTCCGGGGGTACCTACAATGAGCAGTTCTTC
abundance: -; d_gene: TRBD1; v_gene: TRBV6-1; len: 13; j_gene: TRBJ1-6; CDR3aa: CASTIDRDSPLHF; CDR3nt: TGTGCCAGCACCATTGACAGGGATTCACCCCTCCACTTT
abundance: -; d_gene: TRBD1; v_gene: TRBV18; len: 15; j_gene: TRBJ2-2; CDR3aa: CASFDRGGNTGELFF; CDR3nt: TGTGCCAGCTTCGACAGGGGCGGAAACACCGGGGAGCTGTTTTTT
abundance: -; d_gene: TRBD1; v_gene: TRBV3-1; len: 15; j_gene: TRBJ2-1; CDR3aa: CASSQTGGARNEQFF; CDR3nt: TGTGCCAGCAGCCAAACAGGGGGCGCCCGAAATGAGCAGTTCTTC
abundance: -; d_gene: -; v_gene: TRBV11-2; len: 14; j_gene: TRBJ2-4; CDR3aa: CASSLGRLVDIQYF; CDR3nt: TGTGCCAGCAGCTTAGGGCGGCTAGTCGACATTCAGTACTTC
abundance: many; d_gene: -; v_gene: TRBV6-2/TRBV6-3; len: 16; j_gene: TRBJ2-5; CDR3aa: CASSYRPGDFQETQYF; CDR3nt: TGTGCCAGCAGTTACCGGCCAGGGGACTTCCAAGAGACCCAGTACTTC
abundance: few; d_gene: TRBD2; v_gene: TRBV18; len: 14; j_gene: TRBJ2-7; CDR3aa: CASSERESAYEQYF; CDR3nt: TGTGCCAGCTCTGAGCGGGAGTCGGCGTACGAGCAGTACTTC
abundance: -; d_gene: -; v_gene: TRBV4-3; len: 14; j_gene: TRBJ1-1; CDR3aa: CASSRILGNTEAFF; CDR3nt: TGCGCCAGCAGCCGGATTCTGGGGAACACTGAAGCTTTCTTT
abundance: few; d_gene: TRBD1; v_gene: TRBV12-3/TRBV12-4; len: 12; j_gene: TRBJ2-7; CDR3aa: CASSVGGQPQYF; CDR3nt: TGTGCCAGCTCCGTAGGGGGACAGCCGCAGTACTTC
abundance: few; d_gene: -; v_gene: TRBV12-3/TRBV12-4; len: 12; j_gene: TRBJ1-2; CDR3aa: CASSLFRAGYTF; CDR3nt: TGTGCCAGCAGTTTGTTTAGAGCCGGCTACACCTTC
abundance: few; d_gene: -; v_gene: TRBV12-3/TRBV12-4; len: 14; j_gene: TRBJ1-4; CDR3aa: CASSSQATNEKLFF; CDR3nt: TGTGCCAGCAGCTCACAAGCAACTAATGAAAAACTGTTTTTT
abundance: -; d_gene: -; v_gene: TRBV7-2; len: 17; j_gene: TRBJ2-7; CDR3aa: CASSLGRTASRLYEQYF; CDR3nt: TGTGCCAGCAGCCTCGGCAGGACGGCGTCACGTCTCTACGAGCAGTACTTC